Here is one T cell receptor beta chain with its context. Its antigen is unidentified. The data belong to a study of T cell repertoires in cytomegalovirus infection. Study-wide background: Shared public TCR beta signatures pointed to both CMV infection and a matching HLA type.

TCRdb analysed the reads with MiXCR anew, one entry per CDR3 protein. The data hold tens of thousands of distinct CDR3 sequences, with more than 15% observed a single time. The CDR3 loop spans 14 amino acids. Trimming took 0 bases from V and 5 from J, leaving 10 bases between them. Germline values: CDR1 MNHNY, CDR2 SVGAGI (reference sequence). The V gene is TRBV6-6, the J gene TRBJ1-1; D unclear. The sequences come from CD8+ T cells from cultured PBMCs, collected from culture after CMV antigen stimulation. The sequence was obtained from a human donor in good health (CMV status not recorded). Some clones in this sample may be carry-over from other donors' samples. CDR3 sequence: CASSYSGIWTEAFF. The CDR3 DNA follows: TGTGCCAGCAGTTACTCGGGGATATGGACTGAAGCTTTCTTT.